This is a list of T cell receptor beta chains from one sample in a study of T-cell memory formation after mild COVID-19. TCRdb independently ran MiXCR on the 5' RACE reads; one entry per CDR3 protein. The table has roughly 320,000 distinct CDR3 sequences, approximately 27% seen once. The material sequenced was PBMCs or a T cell subset sorted from them (not recorded which). These receptors were collected from an adult woman who had mild COVID-19 (a few samples of this study predate the infection). Cell type and time point are not known. Each CDR3 is given with its conserved first and last residue. A D gene is named only where the DNA matches it firmly. Clone size is given for some rows only: seen once, a few or many times, or a class if the clone is expanded.

clone_size j_call d_call v_call cdr3_nt cdr3_aa
NA TRBJ2-1 TRBD2 TRBV10-3 TGTGCCATCACGACTAGCGGGGTTCACAATGAGCAGTTCTTC CAITTSGVHNEQFF
few TRBJ2-7 NA TRBV7-9 TGTGCCAGCAGCTCTTCGGCTAAAGACCGTTCCTCCTACGAGCAGTACTTC CASSSSAKDRSSYEQYF
many TRBJ2-3 TRBD2 TRBV25-1 TGTGCCAGCAGTGAGGGCCGGACTCGGGGAGGACTAGCGACAAGCACAGATACGCAGTATTTT CASSEGRTRGGLATSTDTQYF
NA TRBJ1-5 NA TRBV5-1 TGCGCCAGCAGCTTGGTCGGCAGCCGCAATCAGCCCCAGCATTTT CASSLVGSRNQPQHF
NA TRBJ2-1 NA TRBV7-2 TGTGCCAGCAGCTTAGCAGGTATTTACAATGAGCAGTTCTTC CASSLAGIYNEQFF
NA TRBJ2-3 TRBD1 TRBV10-3 TGTGCCATCAGTGAAAGGGGGCCTAGAGATACGCAGTATTTT CAISERGPRDTQYF
few TRBJ1-6 NA TRBV6-1 TGTGCCAGCAGTGGAGGGCAGTTCAATTCACCCCTCCACTTT CASSGGQFNSPLHF
NA TRBJ1-1 NA TRBV5-1 TGCGCCAGCAGCTTGGTGGGGACCACTGAAGCTTTCTTT CASSLVGTTEAFF
few TRBJ2-7 NA TRBV5-1 TGCGCCAGCCGCTCGCCCCCCGGGGAGCAGTACTTC CASRSPPGEQYF
NA TRBJ1-1 TRBD1 TRBV3-1 TGTGCCAGCAGCCAATTCAAGGGGGCTCAATTTGAAGCTTTCTTT CASSQFKGAQFEAFF
NA TRBJ1-2 NA TRBV14 TGTGCCAGCAGCCAAGTTACTGATGGGGGCTACACCTTC CASSQVTDGGYTF
once TRBJ1-1 TRBD1 TRBV7-6 TGTGCCAGCAGCCCCGGGTACAGGGGCTGGAGTGATTCCACTGAAGCTTTCTTT CASSPGYRGWSDSTEAFF
NA TRBJ2-2 NA TRBV7-8 TGTGCCACCCCCTTCGAGGAACAGGGCTTTGCCGGGGAGCTGTTTTTT CATPFEEQGFAGELFF
NA TRBJ1-2 NA TRBV12-3/TRBV12-4 TGTGCCAGCAGTTTATCGGGCGGAGTCAACGGCTACACCTTC CASSLSGGVNGYTF
few TRBJ2-5 TRBD1 TRBV7-9 TGTGCCAGCGGGCCGCCAACAGGGGGTAGGGAAGAGACCCAGTACTTC CASGPPTGGREETQYF
few TRBJ1-3 NA TRBV20-1 TGCAGTGCTAGGGGACACCACCTACGGGGAAACACCATATATTTT CSARGHHLRGNTIYF
NA TRBJ1-4 NA TRBV10-3 TGTGCCACTAGCCGTCAAACAGGGTGGACTAATGAAAAACTGTTTTTT CATSRQTGWTNEKLFF
few TRBJ1-5 NA TRBV28 TGTGCCAGCGAGGGGGGTGGCAATCAGCCCCAGCATTTT CASEGGGNQPQHF
few TRBJ1-2 TRBD1 TRBV15 TGTGCCACCAGCAGAGGACAACGGGACAGGGGGCGGAATGGCTACACCTTC CATSRGQRDRGRNGYTF
NA TRBJ2-3 NA TRBV6-1 TGTGCCAGCAGTGGGAGGGGGCTAGCGGGAGATACGCAGTATTTT CASSGRGLAGDTQYF
few TRBJ2-7 NA TRBV7-2 TGTGCCAGCAGCTCCCTCGGTGGCGGGCAGGGCTACGAGCAGTACTTC CASSSLGGGQGYEQYF
few TRBJ2-7 TRBD1 TRBV9 TGTGCCAGCAGCCCCCTGGGACAGGGGCGGGACGAGCAGTACTTC CASSPLGQGRDEQYF
few TRBJ2-3 NA TRBV5-1 TGCGCCAGCAGCATATCCGGGACAACTAGCACAGATACGCAGTATTTT CASSISGTTSTDTQYF
few TRBJ2-7 NA TRBV27 TGTGCCAGCAGGGTTCTGGGCCTGAGCTCCTACGAGCAGTACTTC CASRVLGLSSYEQYF
NA TRBJ1-2 TRBD1 TRBV5-1 TGCGCCAGCAGCTCCAGGGGGCAGGGCTATGGCTACACCTTC CASSSRGQGYGYTF
NA TRBJ2-5 NA TRBV5-1 TGCGCCAGCAGCTCCTCGATATACCAAGAGACCCAGTACTTC CASSSSIYQETQYF
few TRBJ2-7 TRBD2 TRBV15 TGTGCCACCAGCAGGAGCGGGGCCTACGAGCAGTACTTC CATSRSGAYEQYF
NA TRBJ1-2 NA TRBV5-1 TGCGCCCTCCCCGATGGCCTAAACTATGGCTACACCTTC CALPDGLNYGYTF